Below are 8 T cell receptor beta chains sequenced from a single sample in a study of tissue T cells after allogeneic stem cell transplantation. Sequencing used immunoSEQ multiplex PCR; TCRdb keeps in-frame clones, though not all of them. Found here are about 6,900 clones, around 50% of them singletons; the top ten hold 3.8%. Time point noted: mouse harvest day 7 after allogeneic transplant. Tail vein injection delivered 10^7 T-cell-depleted bone marrow cells and 10^6 splenic CD5+ T cells. The source material was gut tissue. The receptors stem from a female BALB/c mouse given C57BL/6 T cells with graft-versus-host disease after an allogeneic hematopoietic cell transplant.

Concerning this clone itself: Gene names are the mouse ones. The CDR3 extends 1 residue past the end of the read, so its final part is completed from the germline J gene. The V call is TRBV26, the J call TRBJ2-2; D gene uncertain. CDR1 is KGHPV, CDR2 FQNQEV, per germline (reference sequence). Trimming shortened V by 2 bases and J by 0 bases, and 4 bases separated the two germline ends. CDR3 length: 14 residues. The CDR3 DNA, read in part, is TGTGCCAGCAGTCTGAGGACAAACACCGGGCAGCTCTAC. This sequence encodes CASSLRTNTGQLY. The entire CDR3 reads CASSLRTNTGQLYF.

As concerns this clone: Germline and genes here are mouse. The read terminates 1 residue ahead of where the CDR3 ends, so the germline J gene completes it. This chain joins TRBV26 and TRBJ2-2; 7 bases agree with TRBD1. The junction had 4 bases not matched to a gene; V was cut back by 4 bases and J by 2 bases. The CDR3 has 15 amino acids. Germline V lookup: CDR1 KGHPV, CDR2 FQNQEV (reference sequence). The CDR3 sequence: CASSHRGENTGQLYF. The sequenced CDR3 bases are TGTGCCAGCAGTCACAGGGGAGAGAACACCGGGCAGCTCTAC.

With respect to this clone: Mouse gene names apply. The read terminates 1 residue before the CDR3 end, so the remaining end is supplied by the germline J gene. The V call is TRBV26, the J call TRBJ1-1; TRBD1 matches 10 bases. Germline values: CDR1 KGHPV, CDR2 FQNQEV (reference sequence). Losses at the gene ends were 0 bases for V and 4 bases for J; bases not matched to a gene: 2. This CDR3 spans 15 amino acids. CDR3 in amino acids: CASSLSGDRGTEVFF. The DNA read from the CDR3 is TGTGCCAGCAGTCTGTCGGGGGACAGGGGCACAGAAGTCTTC.

This clone was observed a handful of times. Genes and germline are mouse. The read terminates 1 residue ahead of where the CDR3 ends, so the germline J gene completes it. The rearrangement uses TRBV16 and TRBJ2-7; weak D call: TRBD2 (6 bases). The CDR3 totals 13 residues. Trimming pared 3 bases from V and 5 bases from J, leaving 11 bases between. Looked up from germline, CDR1 is SGHSA and CDR2 is FRNQAP. Partial CDR3 DNA: TGTGCAAGCAGCTTGGGGGGTAGCCATGAACAGTAC. It is translated as CASSLGGSHEQY. The full CDR3 protein is CASSLGGSHEQYF.

Notes on this clone: Mouse gene names and germline throughout. The read terminates 1 residue ahead of where the CDR3 ends, so the germline J gene completes it. The J gene is TRBJ1-1, the V gene TRBV26; D unclear. The V end was cut by 6 bases, the J end by 0 bases, with 8 bases between. CDR1 KGHPV and CDR2 FQNQEV come from the germline V gene (reference sequence). This CDR3 has 13 residues. CDR3 in amino acids: CASSQNANTEVFF. CDR3 DNA, as far as it was read: TGTGCCAGCAGCCAAAATGCAAACACAGAAGTCTTC. Combining the CDR3 with reference TRBV26 and TRBJ1-1 gives the whole variable domain NSKVIQTPRYLVKGQGQKAKMRCIPEKGHPVVFWYQQNKNNEFKFLINFQNQEVLQQIDMTEKRFSAECPSNSPCSLEIQSSEAGDSALYLCASSQNANTEVFFGKGTRLTVV.

As for this clone: Genes here carry mouse names. The read stops 1 residue short of the end of the CDR3; the missing end is completed from the germline J gene. The rearrangement joins TRBV3 to TRBJ2-3; TRBD2 agrees at 11 bases. CDR3 length: 15 residues. Trimming took 2 bases from V and 4 from J; bases not matched to a gene: 2. Germline values: CDR1 SNHLY, CDR2 FYNGKV (reference sequence). CDR3 protein: CASSLWTGGSETLYF. The DNA read from the CDR3 is TGTGCCAGCAGCTTATGGACTGGGGGGTCAGAAACGCTGTAT.

Concerning this clone: The genes are named according to mouse. The read comes to an end 1 residue before the CDR3 does, leaving the germline J gene to fill in the end. The rearrangement links TRBV14 to TRBJ1-2, with D tentatively TRBD1 (5 bases). This CDR3 is 12 amino acids long. Trimming left V 2 bases short and J 4 bases short, with 6 bases between. Per germline, CDR1 SGHDT and CDR2 FRDEAV. CDR3 DNA (partial): TGTGCCAGCAGTTTTGGGGGCTCCGACTACACC. This gives the protein CASSFGGSDYT. The CDR3 in full is CASSFGGSDYTF.

A remark on this clone: Mouse names are used for the genes. The read stops 1 residue short of the end of the CDR3; the missing end is completed from the germline J gene. The chain couples TRBV3 to TRBJ2-7; D possibly corresponds to TRBD1 (5 bases). Germline V gene lookup returns CDR1 SNHLY and CDR2 FYNGKV (reference sequence). Deletions cut 5 bases from V and 0 bases from J, with 8 bases between. There are 13 residues in the CDR3. The CDR3 bases that were read are TGTGCCAGCAGCGACAGCCTCTCCTATGAACAGTAC. Its protein product is CASSDSLSYEQY. From start to end, the CDR3 is CASSDSLSYEQYF.